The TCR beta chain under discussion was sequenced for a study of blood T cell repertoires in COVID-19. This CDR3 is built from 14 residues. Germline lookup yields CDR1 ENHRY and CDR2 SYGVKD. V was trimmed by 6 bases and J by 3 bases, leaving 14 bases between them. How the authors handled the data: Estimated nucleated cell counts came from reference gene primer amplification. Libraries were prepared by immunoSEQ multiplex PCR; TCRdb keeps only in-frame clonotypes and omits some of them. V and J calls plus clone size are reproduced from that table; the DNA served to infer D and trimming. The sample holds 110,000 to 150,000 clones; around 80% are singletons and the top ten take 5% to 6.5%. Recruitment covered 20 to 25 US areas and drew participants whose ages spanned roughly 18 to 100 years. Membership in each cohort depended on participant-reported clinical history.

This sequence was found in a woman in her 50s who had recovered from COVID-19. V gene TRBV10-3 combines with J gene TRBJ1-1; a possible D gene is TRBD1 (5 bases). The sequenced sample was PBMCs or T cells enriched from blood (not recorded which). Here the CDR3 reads CAIRLLGGDTEAFF. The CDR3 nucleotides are TGTGCCATCAGATTACTGGGGGGAGACACTGAAGCTTTCTTT.